One sample yielded the 22 T cell receptor beta chains listed below, sequenced in a study of OX40 agonist ivuxolimab in advanced cancers. The method was immunoSEQ multiplex PCR; TCRdb's version includes in-frame clones alone and lacks a portion of them. The sample holds some 50,000 clones, about 88% seen once. The sequences come from CD4+ or CD8+ T cells sorted from blood, collected in a trial of the OX40 agonist ivuxolimab. The receptors originated from an adult with an advanced solid tumor such as melanoma, head and neck, liver or kidney cancer.

The table lists this clone with a few counts. The rearrangement uses TRBV19 and TRBJ1-5, with D unclear. This CDR3 is 12 amino acids long. V lost 0 bases, J lost 7 bases, and 4 bases lay in between. From germline, CDR1 is LNHDA and CDR2 SQIVND (reference sequence). DNA for the CDR3: TGTGCCAGTAGTATAGATTACCAGCCCCAGCATTTT. Encoded protein: CASSIDYQPQHF. Complete variable domain (other parts from reference TRBV19 and TRBJ1-5): DGGITQSPKYLFRKEGQNVTLSCEQNLNHDAMYWYRQDPGQGLRLIYYSQIVNDFQKGDIAEGYSVSREKKESFPLTVTSAQKNPTAFYLCASSIDYQPQHFGDGTRLSIL.

For the CDR3, the DNA is TGTGCCAGTAGCTCGGGCGGGAGGGCCTACGAGCAGTACTTC. It is translated as CASSSGGRAYEQYF. This sequence joins TRBV19 and TRBJ2-7, with 9 nucleotides matching TRBD2. This CDR3 contains 14 residues. The germline V gene has CDR1 LNHDA and CDR2 SQIVND (reference sequence). The V segment lost 6 bases and the J segment 2 bases; nucleotides outside the gene matches: 5.

V gene TRBV7-3 combines with J gene TRBJ2-5; the D gene is possibly TRBD2 (6 bases). There are 15 residues in the CDR3. The germline CDR1 and CDR2 sequences are SGHTA and FQGTGA. V was cut by 0 bases and J by 2 bases, with 10 bases left in between. The CDR3 sequence is CASSLTGGFQETQYF. As DNA, the CDR3 is TGTGCCAGCAGCTTAACCGGGGGATTTCAAGAGACCCAGTACTTC.

The rearrangement joins TRBV5-1 to TRBJ2-3, with 13 positions matching TRBD2. The CDR3 sequence is 17 residues long. With V trimmed by 3 bases and J by 2 bases, 6 bases remained unmatched. Germline V gene sequence: CDR1 SGHRS, CDR2 YFSETQ. The CDR3 sequence: CASSSGLAGVTTDTQYF. The CDR3 nucleotides are TGCGCCAGCAGCTCCGGACTAGCGGGGGTTACCACAGATACGCAGTATTTT.

The count of this clone is one. The chain joins TRBV7-6 to TRBJ2-1; TRBD2 agrees at 10 bases. Germline CDR1 and CDR2: SGHVS and FNYEAQ. Losses at the gene ends were 5 bases for V and 6 bases for J; bases not matched to a gene: 7. The CDR3 length is 15 residues. The DNA for the CDR3 is TGTGCCAGCAGCCTCCGGACTAGCGGAACCAATGAGCAGTTCTTC. As protein: CASSLRTSGTNEQFF. The full variable domain, completed using reference TRBV7-6 and TRBJ2-1, is GAGVSQSPRYKVTKRGQDVALRCDPISGHVSLYWYRQALGQGPEFLTYFNYEAQQDKSGLPNDRFSAERPEGSISTLTIQRTEQRDSAMYRCASSLRTSGTNEQFFGPGTRLTVL.

The chain has TRBV30 and TRBJ1-2; D is possibly TRBD1 (5 bases). Trimming took off 3 bases at V and 7 bases at J, with 18 bases between the two ends. Per the germline V gene, CDR1 is GTSNPN and CDR2 is SVGIG (reference sequence). The CDR3 runs to 14 residues. This chain's CDR3 is CAWSLGDGFGGYTF. As DNA, the CDR3 is TGTGCCTGGAGCCTAGGGGATGGGTTCGGTGGCTACACCTTC.

The rearrangement joins TRBV7-9 to TRBJ1-1, with no clear D. Germline V gene data show CDR1 as SEHNR and CDR2 as FQNEAQ (reference sequence). Trimming left V 5 bases short and J 0 bases short, with 19 bases between. This CDR3 has 17 amino acids. The CDR3 DNA is TGTGCCAGCAGCCACCTCCGGGCTAGAGGGCTGAACACTGAAGCTTTCTTT. Translated: CASSHLRARGLNTEAFF.

The chain employs TRBV27 and TRBJ1-5; D gene ambiguous. Deletions cut 2 bases from V and 6 bases from J, with 11 bases between. The CDR3 length is 14 residues. The germline CDR1 and CDR2 sequences are MNHEY and SMNVEV (reference sequence). This CDR3 is CASSLIAGVQPQHF. In DNA, the CDR3 is TGTGCCAGCAGTTTAATAGCTGGCGTTCAGCCCCAGCATTTT.

This clone was seen only once. This chain joins TRBV5-1 and TRBJ1-3; D remains ambiguous. The CDR3 consists of 15 residues. Between the trimmed V and J ends, which lost 0 bases and 0 bases, there was a span of 7 bases. Looked up from germline, CDR1 is SGHRS and CDR2 is YFSETQ. The CDR3 nucleotides are TGCGCCAGCAGCTTGGACCGGACCTCTGGAAACACCATATATTTT. Translation: CASSLDRTSGNTIYF.

This chain uses TRBV5-5 with TRBJ1-5; possible D gene TRBD1, 5 bases. Trimming left V 2 bases short and J 3 bases short, with 9 bases between. Per germline, CDR1 SGHKS and CDR2 YYEKEE (reference sequence). The CDR3 runs to 14 residues. The CDR3 DNA follows: TGTGCCAGCAGCTTTGGGGGACTCAATCAGCCCCAGCATTTT. It yields the protein CASSFGGLNQPQHF.

This chain joins TRBV6-5 and TRBJ2-3; no reliable D call. CDR3 length: 14 amino acids. Trimming left V 4 bases short and J 2 bases short, with 10 bases between. The germline V gene has CDR1 MNHEY and CDR2 SVGAGI. The CDR3 sequence: CASSLKVSTDTQYF. DNA for the CDR3: TGTGCCAGCAGTTTAAAGGTCTCCACAGATACGCAGTATTTT.

This clone has only a few counts. The J gene is TRBJ2-5, the V gene TRBV5-1, with D tentatively TRBD2 (5 bases). This CDR3 comprises 13 residues. V was pared by 0 bases and J by 5 bases, with 8 bases between. Germline V CDR1 and CDR2: SGHRS, YFSETQ. The CDR3 sequence: CASSLGGPETQYF. The DNA for the CDR3 is TGCGCCAGCAGCTTGGGCGGGCCGGAGACCCAGTACTTC.

The J gene is TRBJ1-1, the V gene TRBV14, with D uncertain. This CDR3 region has 13 residues. The germline V gene encodes CDR1 SGHDN and CDR2 FVKESK. V was trimmed by 1 base and J by 0 bases, leaving 3 bases between them. CDR3 coding DNA: TGTGCCAGCAGCCAAGGAGTGAACACTGAAGCTTTCTTT. Translation: CASSQGVNTEAFF.

This clone has just one count. The chain joins TRBV28 to TRBJ1-4; the match to TRBD1 covers 7 bases. The CDR3 consists of 16 residues. V dropped 3 bases and J dropped 7; count of bases not matched to a gene: 11. CDR1 is MDHEN and CDR2 is SYDVKM in the germline V gene. The CDR3 loop is CASSFLGRGQVEKLFF. CDR3 coding DNA: TGTGCCAGCAGTTTCCTCGGAAGGGGGCAGGTTGAAAAACTGTTTTTT.

This clone was detected once. The chain has TRBV5-6 and TRBJ2-1; 7 bases fit TRBD1. This CDR3 contains 15 residues. V shed 3 bases and J 3 bases; nucleotides not matched to a gene: 6. Germline loops: CDR1 SGHDT, CDR2 YYEEEE. The CDR3: CASSYRDSLYNEQFF. CDR3 DNA sequence: TGTGCCAGCAGCTACCGGGACAGCCTCTACAATGAGCAGTTCTTC.

The V gene is TRBV23-1, the J gene TRBJ2-5, with 8 bases matching TRBD2. TRBV23-1 is an open reading frame whose function is uncertain. The V and J ends lost 0 bases and 2 bases, in that order; junction bases with no gene match: 5. The CDR3 sequence is 16 residues long. The CDR3 sequence: CASSQSRAGAQETQYF. The CDR3 DNA sequence: TGCGCCAGCAGTCAATCTCGAGCGGGAGCGCAAGAGACCCAGTACTTC.

The chain uses TRBV18 and TRBJ2-3; TRBD2 matches 15 bases. The germline V gene encodes CDR1 KGHSH and CDR2 LQKENI. The CDR3 totals 20 residues. V shed 3 bases and J 2 bases; nucleotides not matched to a gene: 12. The CDR3 here is CASSPVGLAGGPLTTDTQYF. CDR3 nucleotides: TGTGCCAGCTCACCGGTCGGACTAGCGGGAGGGCCCTTAACCACAGATACGCAGTATTTT.

This clone was picked up one time. The rearrangement links TRBV23-1 to TRBJ2-2, with D unresolved. TRBV23-1 is an open reading frame whose function is uncertain. The CDR3 runs to 15 residues. The ends were cut back, 7 bases at V and 5 bases at J, with 17 bases in the middle. CDR3 in amino acids: CASTSFLWATGELFF. CDR3 in DNA: TGCGCCAGCACCTCCTTTTTGTGGGCGACCGGGGAGCTGTTTTTT.

The chain couples TRBV18 to TRBJ2-7; 10 bases map to TRBD2. The V and J ends lost 3 bases and 7 bases, in that order; junction bases with no gene match: 12. Germline V lookup: CDR1 KGHSH, CDR2 LQKENI. The CDR3 is 16 amino acids. Here the CDR3 DNA reads TGTGCCAGCTCACCTGCCGTCGTTGATAGCGGGGGGGAGCAGTACTTC. Encoded protein: CASSPAVVDSGGEQYF.

The genes are TRBV6-1 and TRBJ2-2; 7 nucleotides agree with TRBD2. The CDR3 runs to 15 residues. V dropped 3 bases and J dropped 6; count of bases not matched to a gene: 7. Germline V gene data show CDR1 as MNHNS and CDR2 as SASEGT. CDR3 in amino acids: CASSEEAGGSGELFF. The CDR3 bases are TGTGCCAGCAGTGAGGAGGCCGGGGGGTCCGGGGAGCTGTTTTTT.

Turning to this clone: Additional DNA sequences in this sample encode the identical CDR3. The chain couples TRBV7-9 to TRBJ1-5; tentative D call: TRBD1 (5 bases). The CDR3 has 11 amino acids. Germline-derived CDR1 and CDR2 are SEHNR and FQNEAQ (reference sequence). V was pared by 8 bases and J by 3 bases, with 5 bases between. In DNA form, the CDR3 reads TGTGCCAGCGGGACCAATCAGCCCCAGCATTTT. Residues: CASGTNQPQHF.

This sequence joins TRBV10-3 and TRBJ2-5; the D gene could be TRBD1 or TRBD2 (7 bases each). Germline lookup yields CDR1 ENHRY and CDR2 SYGVKD. The CDR3 spans 16 residues. V lost 6 bases to trimming and J lost 2 bases, with 19 bases between them. The CDR3 DNA sequence: TGTGCCATCAGCAACGGGGGGACAGAAACTCAAGAGACCCAGTACTTC. It translates to CAISNGGTETQETQYF.